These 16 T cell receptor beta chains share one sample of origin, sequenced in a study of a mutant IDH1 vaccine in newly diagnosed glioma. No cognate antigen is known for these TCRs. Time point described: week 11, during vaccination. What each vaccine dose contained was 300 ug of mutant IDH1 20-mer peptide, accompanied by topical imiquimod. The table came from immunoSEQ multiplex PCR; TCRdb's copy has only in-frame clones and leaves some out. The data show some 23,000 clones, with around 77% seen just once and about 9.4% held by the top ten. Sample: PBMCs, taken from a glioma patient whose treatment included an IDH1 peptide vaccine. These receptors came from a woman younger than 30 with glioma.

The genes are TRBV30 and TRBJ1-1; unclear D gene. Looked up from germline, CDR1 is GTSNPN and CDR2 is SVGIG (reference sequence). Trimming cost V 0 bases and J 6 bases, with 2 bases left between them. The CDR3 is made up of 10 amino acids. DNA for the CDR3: TGTGCCTGGAGTGTGGCTGAAGCTTTCTTT. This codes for CAWSVAEAFF.

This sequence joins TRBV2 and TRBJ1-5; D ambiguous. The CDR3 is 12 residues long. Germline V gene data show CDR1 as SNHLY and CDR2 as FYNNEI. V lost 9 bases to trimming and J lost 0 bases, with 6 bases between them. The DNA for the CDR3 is TGTGCCAGTTCGTATAGCAATCAGCCCCAGCATTTT. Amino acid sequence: CASSYSNQPQHF. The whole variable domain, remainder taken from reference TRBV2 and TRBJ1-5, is EPEVTQTPSHQVTQMGQEVILRCVPISNHLYFYWYRQILGQKVEFLVSFYNNEISEKSEIFDDQFSVERPDGSNFTLKIRSTKLEDSAMYFCASSYSNQPQHFGDGTRLSIL.

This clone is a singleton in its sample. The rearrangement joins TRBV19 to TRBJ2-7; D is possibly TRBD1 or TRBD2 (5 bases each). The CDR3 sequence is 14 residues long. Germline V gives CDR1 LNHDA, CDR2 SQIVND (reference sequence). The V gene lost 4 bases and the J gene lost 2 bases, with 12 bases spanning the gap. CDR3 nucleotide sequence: TGTGCCAGTAGTAATCTAGTGGGGGCCTACGAGCAGTACTTC. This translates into CASSNLVGAYEQYF. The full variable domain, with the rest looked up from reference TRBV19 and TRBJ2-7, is DGGITQSPKYLFRKEGQNVTLSCEQNLNHDAMYWYRQDPGQGLRLIYYSQIVNDFQKGDIAEGYSVSREKKESFPLTVTSAQKNPTAFYLCASSNLVGAYEQYFGPGTRLTVT.

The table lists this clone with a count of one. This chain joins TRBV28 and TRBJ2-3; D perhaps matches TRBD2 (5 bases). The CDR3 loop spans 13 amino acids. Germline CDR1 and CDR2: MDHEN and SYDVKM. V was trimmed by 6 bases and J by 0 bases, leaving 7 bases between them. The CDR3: CASRLGSTDTQYF. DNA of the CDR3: TGTGCCAGCAGACTAGGGAGCACAGATACGCAGTATTTT. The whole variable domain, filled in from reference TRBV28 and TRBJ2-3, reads DVKVTQSSRYLVKRTGEKVFLECVQDMDHENMFWYRQDPGLGLRLIYFSYDVKMKEKGDIPEGYSVSREKKERFSLILESASTNQTSMYLCASRLGSTDTQYFGPGTRLTVL.

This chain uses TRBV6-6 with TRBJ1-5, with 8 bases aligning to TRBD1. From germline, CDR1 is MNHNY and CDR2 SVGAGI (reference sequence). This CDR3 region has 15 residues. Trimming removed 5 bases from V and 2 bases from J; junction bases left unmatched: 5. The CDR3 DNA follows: TGTGCCAGCAGTCAAACAGGGGGTGGCAATCAGCCCCAGCATTTT. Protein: CASSQTGGGNQPQHF.

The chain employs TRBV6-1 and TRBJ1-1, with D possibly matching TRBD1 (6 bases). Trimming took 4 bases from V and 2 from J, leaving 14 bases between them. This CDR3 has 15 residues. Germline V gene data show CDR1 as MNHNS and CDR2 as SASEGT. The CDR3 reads CASSARGHSNTEAFF. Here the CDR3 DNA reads TGTGCCAGCAGTGCGCGGGGACATTCAAACACTGAAGCTTTCTTT.

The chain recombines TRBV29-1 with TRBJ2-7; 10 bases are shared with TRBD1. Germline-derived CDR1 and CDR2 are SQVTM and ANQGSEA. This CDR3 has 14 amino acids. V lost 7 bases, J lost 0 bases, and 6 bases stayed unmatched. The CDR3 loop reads CSASDRGASYEQYF. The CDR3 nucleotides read TGCAGCGCCTCGGACAGGGGGGCCTCCTACGAGCAGTACTTC.

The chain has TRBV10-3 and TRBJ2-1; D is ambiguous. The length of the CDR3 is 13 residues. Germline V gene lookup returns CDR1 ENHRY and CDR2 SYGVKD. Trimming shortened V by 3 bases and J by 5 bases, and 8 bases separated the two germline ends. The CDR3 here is CAISDPGNNEQFF. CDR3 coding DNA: TGTGCCATCAGTGATCCGGGTAACAATGAGCAGTTCTTC.

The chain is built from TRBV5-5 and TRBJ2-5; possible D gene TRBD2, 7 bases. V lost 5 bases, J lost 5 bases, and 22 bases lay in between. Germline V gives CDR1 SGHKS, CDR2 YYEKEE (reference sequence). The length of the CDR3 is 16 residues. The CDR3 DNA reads TGTGCCAGCAGTTTTGGGTCCCGGGGGGCGCGTGAGACCCAGTACTTC. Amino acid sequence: CASSFGSRGARETQYF.

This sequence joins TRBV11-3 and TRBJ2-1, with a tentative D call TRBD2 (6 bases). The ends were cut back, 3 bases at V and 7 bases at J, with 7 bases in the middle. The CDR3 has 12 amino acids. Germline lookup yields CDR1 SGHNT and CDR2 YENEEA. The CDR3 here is CASSFGLNEQFF. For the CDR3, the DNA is TGTGCCAGCAGCTTCGGACTAAATGAGCAGTTCTTC.

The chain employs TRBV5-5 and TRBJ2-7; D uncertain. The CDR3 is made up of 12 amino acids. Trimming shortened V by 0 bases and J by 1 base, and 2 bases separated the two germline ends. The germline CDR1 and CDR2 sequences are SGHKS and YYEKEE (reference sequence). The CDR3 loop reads CASSLVSYEQYF. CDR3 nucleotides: TGTGCCAGCAGCTTGGTTTCCTACGAGCAGTACTTC.

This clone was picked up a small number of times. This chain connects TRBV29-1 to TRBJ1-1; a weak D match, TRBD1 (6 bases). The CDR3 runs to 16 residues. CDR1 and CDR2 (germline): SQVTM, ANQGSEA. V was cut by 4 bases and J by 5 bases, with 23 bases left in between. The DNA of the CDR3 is TGCAGCGTTGGATCGGCAGCGAGGGGGATAGCAACTGAAGCTTTCTTT. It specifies CSVGSAARGIATEAFF. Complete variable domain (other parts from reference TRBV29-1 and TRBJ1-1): SAVISQKPSRDICQRGTSLTIQCQVDSQVTMMFWYRQQPGQSLTLIATANQGSEATYESGFVIDKFPISRPNLTFSTLTVSNMSPEDSSIYLCSVGSAARGIATEAFFGQGTRLTVV.

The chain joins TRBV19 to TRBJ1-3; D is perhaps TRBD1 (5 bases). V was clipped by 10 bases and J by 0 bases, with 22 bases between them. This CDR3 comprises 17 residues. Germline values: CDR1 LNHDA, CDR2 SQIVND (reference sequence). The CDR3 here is CATAGTRFAYSGNTIYF. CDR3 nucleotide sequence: TGTGCCACCGCGGGGACCCGATTCGCATACTCTGGAAACACCATATATTTT.

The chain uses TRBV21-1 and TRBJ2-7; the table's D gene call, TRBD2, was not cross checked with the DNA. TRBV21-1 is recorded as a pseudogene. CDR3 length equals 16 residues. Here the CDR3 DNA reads TGTGCCAGCAGCAACCCCCCTCCAGCGGCCCTCTACGAGCAGTACTTC. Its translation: CASSNPPPAALYEQYF.

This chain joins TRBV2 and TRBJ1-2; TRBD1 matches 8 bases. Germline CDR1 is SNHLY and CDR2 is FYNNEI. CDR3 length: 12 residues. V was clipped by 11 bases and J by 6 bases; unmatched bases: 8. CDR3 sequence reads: CACGQGLDGYTF. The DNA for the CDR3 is TGTGCCTGCGGACAGGGTCTTGATGGCTACACCTTC.

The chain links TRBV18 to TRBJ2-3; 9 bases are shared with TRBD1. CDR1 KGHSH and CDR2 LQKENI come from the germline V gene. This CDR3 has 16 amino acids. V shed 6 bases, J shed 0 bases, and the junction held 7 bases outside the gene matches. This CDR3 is CASSFGTGWSTDTQYF. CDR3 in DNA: TGTGCCAGCTCCTTCGGGACAGGGTGGAGCACAGATACGCAGTATTTT. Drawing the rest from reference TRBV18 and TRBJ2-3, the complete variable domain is NAGVMQNPRHLVRRRGQEARLRCSPMKGHSHVYWYRQLPEEGLKFMVYLQKENIIDESGMPKERFSAEFPKEGPSILRIQQVVRGDSAAYFCASSFGTGWSTDTQYFGPGTRLTVL.